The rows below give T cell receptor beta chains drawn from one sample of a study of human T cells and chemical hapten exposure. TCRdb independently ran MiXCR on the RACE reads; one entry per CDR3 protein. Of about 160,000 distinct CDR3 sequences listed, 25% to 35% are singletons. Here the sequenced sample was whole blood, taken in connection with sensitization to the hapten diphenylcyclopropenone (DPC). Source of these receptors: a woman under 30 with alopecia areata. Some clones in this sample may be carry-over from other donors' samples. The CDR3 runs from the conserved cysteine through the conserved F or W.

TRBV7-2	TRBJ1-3	CASSFESGAGNTIYF
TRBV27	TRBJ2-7	CASRLGRSYEQYF
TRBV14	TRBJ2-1	CASSHLLGLAGGSSYNEQFF
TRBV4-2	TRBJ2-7	CASSQDSSREAYEQYF
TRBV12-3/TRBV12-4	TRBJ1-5	CASSSGTGYNQPQHF
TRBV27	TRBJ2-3	CASHPWGGHQYF
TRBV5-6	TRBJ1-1	CASSSQGGTEAFF
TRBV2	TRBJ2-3	CASPSGKPSTDTQYF
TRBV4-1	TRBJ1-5	CASSQGTSNQPQHF
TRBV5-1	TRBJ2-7	CASSLGQGRSYEQYF
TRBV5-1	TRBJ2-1	CASSTGLGDNEQFF
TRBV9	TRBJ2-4	CASSVVWRSKNIQYF
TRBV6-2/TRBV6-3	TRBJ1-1	CASTGQGFNTEAFF
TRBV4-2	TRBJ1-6	CASSPDAPGEKSPLHF
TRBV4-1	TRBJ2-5	CASSQSGGVGGTQYF
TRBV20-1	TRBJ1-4	CSAFGQATNEKLFF
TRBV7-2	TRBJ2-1	CASSAPLGIFNEQFF
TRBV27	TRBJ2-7	CASSLTRGPEQYF
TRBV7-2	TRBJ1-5	CASSPRGGGRQPQHF
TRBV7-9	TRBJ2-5	CASSLALRTQETQYF
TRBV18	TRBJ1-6	CASSVGGANSPLHF
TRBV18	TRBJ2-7	CASSEDYEQYF
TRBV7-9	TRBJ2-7	CASSPVEGAAATYEQYF
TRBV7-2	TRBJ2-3	CASSQVTDTQYF
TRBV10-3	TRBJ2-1	CAIRARGGTQNPHEQFF
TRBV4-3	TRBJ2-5	CASSFRKTSGGAETQYF
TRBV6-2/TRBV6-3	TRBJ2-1	CASTQTPSSYNEQFF
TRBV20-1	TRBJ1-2	CSGRTGYGYTF
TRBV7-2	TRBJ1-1	CASRDIRMDTEAFF
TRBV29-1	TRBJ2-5	CSVGGTSGKETQYF
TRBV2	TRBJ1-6	CASSETGRPLHF
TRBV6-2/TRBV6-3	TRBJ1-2	CASSFPITGVRIYGYTF
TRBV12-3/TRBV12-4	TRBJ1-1	CASSLAENTEAFF
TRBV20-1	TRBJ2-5	CSARASSGKETQYF
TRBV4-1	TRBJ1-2	CASSQDRDGYGYTF
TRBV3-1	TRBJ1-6	CASSQNRNHSPLHF
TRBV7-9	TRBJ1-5	CASSFWNGYSNQPQHF
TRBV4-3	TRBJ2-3	CASSQDFLAGGDTQYF
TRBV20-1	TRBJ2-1	CSARSYRVVDEQFF
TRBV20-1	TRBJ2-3	CSARDFRVRTDTQYF
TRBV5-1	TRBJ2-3	CASSLVGGDTDTQYF
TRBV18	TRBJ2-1	CASSPILAGAFDNEQFF
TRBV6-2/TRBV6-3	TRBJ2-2	CASSSDKTGELFF
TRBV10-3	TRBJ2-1	CALSVAGVSEQFF
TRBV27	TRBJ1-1	CASSLGPRDIVDTEAFF